Listed below are T cell receptor beta chains from one sample, sequenced in a study of T cells in Graves' hyperthyroidism and ophthalmopathy. MiXCR was run by TCRdb on the multiplex PCR reads, yielding one entry per CDR3 protein. The sample lists some 350,000 distinct CDR3 sequences; 20% to 25% were seen once. The sample consisted of blood. The receptor set was obtained from a man in his fifties with Graves' hyperthyroidism. Each CDR3 is given with its conserved first and last residue.

>TRBJ1-4|TRBV12-3/TRBV12-4
CASSLLGLAGEKLFF
>TRBJ1-5|TRBV29-1
CSVGTDGPQHF
>TRBJ1-1|TRBV30
CAWSGTRGDTEAFF
>TRBJ2-3|TRBV7-3
CASSWGGRDTQYF
>TRBJ2-4|TRBV14
CASSQELGTNIQYF
>TRBJ2-3|TRBV19
CASSISGRTDTQYF
>TRBJ2-7|TRBV27
CASSSASGRSYEQYF
>TRBJ2-2|TRBV6-1
CASRTSGRGTGELFF
>TRBJ2-1|TRBV30
CAWSELMTGSSYNEQFF
>TRBJ2-2|TRBV2
CASGGRGAGELFF
>TRBJ2-4|TRBV27
CASSSRLAGGNIQYF
>TRBJ2-1|TRBV30
CAWEQGRLAGVTEQFF
>TRBJ2-5|TRBV19
CASGLAGRETQYF
>TRBJ2-7|TRBV28
CASSLLGREQYF
>TRBJ2-5|TRBV12-3/TRBV12-4
CASSLGVGLAGGFGETQYF
>TRBJ2-5|TRBV2
CASIRGLQETQYF
>TRBJ2-1|TRBV5-6
CASSLGQENNEQFF
>TRBJ2-7|TRBV30
CAWSTRTSYEQYF
>TRBJ2-1|TRBV18
CASSLGGSGYNEQFF
>TRBJ2-1|TRBV5-6
CASTWTGYNEQFF
>TRBJ2-2|TRBV27
CASSLQPTGYNGELFF
>TRBJ2-7|TRBV20-1
CSASHRDRDHEQYF
>TRBJ2-7|TRBV13
CASSWGRASGSYEQYF
>TRBJ2-1|TRBV7-3
CASGRANEQFF
>TRBJ2-7|TRBV12-3/TRBV12-4
CASSRQGAHYEQYF
>TRBJ1-5|TRBV5-1
CASSLKIEGNQPQHF
>TRBJ2-1|TRBV7-3
CASSLFSGSYNEQFF
>TRBJ2-3|TRBV28
CASSPPRASTDTQYF
>TRBJ2-7|TRBV28
CASSRVGVSYEQYF
>TRBJ2-5|TRBV6-2/TRBV6-3
CASSYSRAGAKETQYF
>TRBJ2-3|TRBV6-1
CASRKVPSTDTQYF
>TRBJ2-7|TRBV2
CASSELGTSGTEQYF
>TRBJ2-1|TRBV20-1
CSARRLDEQFF
>TRBJ1-1|TRBV29-1
CSVGTGSPEAFF
>TRBJ1-4|TRBV20-1
CSASEGQGSEKLFF
>TRBJ1-5|TRBV27
CASSPLAGERDQPQHF
>TRBJ2-1|TRBV6-1
CASGVIGRGRGNEQFF
>TRBJ2-2|TRBV5-1
CASSSTGTMNTGELFF
>TRBJ2-7|TRBV6-1
CASSEVVLAGGNEQYF
>TRBJ2-2|TRBV2
CASNGLAGTGELFF
>TRBJ1-1|TRBV6-1
CASKAGGRGVKAFF
>TRBJ2-1|TRBV28
CASSSSNEQFF
>TRBJ2-7|TRBV11-2
CASSPRVAKPYEQYF
>TRBJ2-7|TRBV7-9
CASSLNVGRRAYEQYF
>TRBJ2-3|TRBV6-2/TRBV6-3
CASRDRSPGTDTQYF
>TRBJ2-7|TRBV9
CASSVSGDSDYEQYF
>TRBJ2-7|TRBV7-9
CASSLVIGTGVNEQYF
>TRBJ2-3|TRBV5-6
CASSLDSGEDTQYF